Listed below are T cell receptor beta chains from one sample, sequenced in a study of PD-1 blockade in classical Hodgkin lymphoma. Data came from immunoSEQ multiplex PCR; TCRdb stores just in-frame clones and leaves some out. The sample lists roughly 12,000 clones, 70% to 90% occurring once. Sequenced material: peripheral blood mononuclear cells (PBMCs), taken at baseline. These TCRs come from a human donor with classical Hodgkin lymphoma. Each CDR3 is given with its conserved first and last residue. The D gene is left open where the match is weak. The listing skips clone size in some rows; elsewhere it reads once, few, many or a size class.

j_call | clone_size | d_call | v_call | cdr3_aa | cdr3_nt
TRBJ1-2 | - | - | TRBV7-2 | CASSLLGHGDGYTF | TGTGCCAGCAGCTTACTGGGCCATGGAGATGGCTACACCTTC
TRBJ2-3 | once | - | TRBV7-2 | CASSLGSAVTDTQYF | TGTGCCAGCAGCTTAGGCTCGGCTGTGACAGATACGCAGTATTTT
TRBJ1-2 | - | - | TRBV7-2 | CASSLRARDYGYTF | TGTGCCAGCAGCCTCAGAGCCCGGGACTATGGCTACACCTTC
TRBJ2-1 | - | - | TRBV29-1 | CSVERASYNEQFF | TGCAGCGTTGAAAGGGCCTCCTACAATGAGCAGTTCTTC
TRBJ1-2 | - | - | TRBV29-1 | CSVGVPYGYTF | TGCAGCGTTGGGGTCCCCTATGGCTACACCTTC
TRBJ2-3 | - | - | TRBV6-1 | CASSEIPDTQYF | TGTGCCAGCAGTGAGATCCCGGATACGCAGTATTTT
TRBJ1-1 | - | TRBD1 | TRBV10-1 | CASSEHQGGTEAFF | TGCGCCAGCAGTGAACATCAGGGGGGTACTGAAGCTTTCTTT
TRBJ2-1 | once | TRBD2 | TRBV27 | CASSLQASGYNEQFF | TGTGCCAGCAGTTTACAGGCTAGCGGATACAATGAGCAGTTCTTC
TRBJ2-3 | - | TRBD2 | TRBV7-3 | CASSLGLAGGGLITDTQYF | TGTGCCAGCAGCTTAGGCCTAGCGGGAGGGGGATTAATCACAGATACGCAGTATTTT
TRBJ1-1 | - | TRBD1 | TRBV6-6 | CASSQMTGGEAFF | TGTGCCAGCAGTCAGATGACAGGGGGGGAAGCTTTCTTT
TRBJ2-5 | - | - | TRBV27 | CASSFLGAGETQYF | TGTGCCAGCAGTTTTTTGGGAGCCGGGGAGACCCAGTACTTC
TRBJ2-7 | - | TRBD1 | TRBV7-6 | CASSTDRHTSEQYF | TGTGCCAGCAGCACGGACAGGCACACCAGCGAGCAGTACTTC
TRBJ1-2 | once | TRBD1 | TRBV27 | CASSLRAGGYYGYTF | TGTGCCAGCAGTTTAAGGGCAGGGGGCTACTATGGCTACACCTTC
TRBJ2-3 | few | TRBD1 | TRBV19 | CASSIEGQRTDTQYF | TGTGCCAGTAGTATAGAGGGACAGCGCACAGATACGCAGTATTTT
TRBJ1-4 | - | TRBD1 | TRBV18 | CASSQGQALVNEKLFF | TGTGCCAGCTCACAGGGACAGGCCCTCGTTAATGAAAAACTGTTTTTT
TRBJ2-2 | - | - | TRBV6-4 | CASSDYPGTRAGELFF | TGTGCCAGCAGTGATTACCCCGGGACAAGGGCCGGGGAGCTGTTTTTT
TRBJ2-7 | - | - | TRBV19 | CASSILYRKSEQYF | TGTGCCAGTAGCATACTATACAGGAAGTCCGAGCAGTACTTC
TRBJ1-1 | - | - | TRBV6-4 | CASSDSKRNTEAFF | TGTGCCAGCAGTGACTCCAAGAGAAACACTGAAGCTTTCTTT
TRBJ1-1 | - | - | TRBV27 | CASYKMNTEAFF | TGTGCCAGCTATAAGATGAACACTGAAGCTTTCTTT
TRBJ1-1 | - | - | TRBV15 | CATSRDEQGEAFF | TGTGCCACCAGCAGAGATGAGCAGGGTGAAGCTTTCTTT
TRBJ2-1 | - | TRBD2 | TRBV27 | CASSLLAAYNEQFF | TGTGCCAGCAGTTTACTAGCGGCCTACAATGAGCAGTTCTTC
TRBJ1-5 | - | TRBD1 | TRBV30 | CAWRDNRGYQPQHF | TGTGCCTGGAGGGACAACAGGGGGTATCAGCCCCAGCATTTT